This T cell receptor (beta chain) stems from a study of response to subunit inactivated influenza vaccine. Trimming took off 4 bases at V and 5 bases at J, with 11 bases between the two ends. The germline gives CDR1 SGHAT, CDR2 FQNNGV. The CDR3 is 13 residues long. Points on this clonotype: As yet, its antigen is unknown.

MiXCR, applied by TCRdb to the RT-PCR reads, yields one record per CDR3 protein. The repertoire includes about 780,000 distinct CDR3 sequences, around 18% of them detected once, and roughly 10% sits in the top ten. Whole-study findings and limits: Authors suggested seasonal influenza vaccinations each recruit few new T cells.

The source of this sequence is a man between 45 and 60 years old who received an inactivated influenza vaccine. The V call is TRBV11-2, the J call TRBJ2-5; D uncertain. The material was PBMCs from blood, obtained more than 4 days after vaccination. The CDR3 sequence is CASSSDKLETQYF. In nucleotides, the CDR3 is TGTGCCAGCAGCTCGGATAAATTGGAGACCCAGTACTTC.